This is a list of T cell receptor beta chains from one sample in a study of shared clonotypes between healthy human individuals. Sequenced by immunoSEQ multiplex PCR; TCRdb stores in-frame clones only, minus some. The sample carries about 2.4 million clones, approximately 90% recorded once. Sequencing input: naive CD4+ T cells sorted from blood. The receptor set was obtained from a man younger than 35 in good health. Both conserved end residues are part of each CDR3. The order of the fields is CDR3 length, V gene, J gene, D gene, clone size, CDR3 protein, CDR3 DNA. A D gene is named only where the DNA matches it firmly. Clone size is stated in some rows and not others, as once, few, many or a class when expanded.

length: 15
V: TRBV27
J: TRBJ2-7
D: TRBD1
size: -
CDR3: CASRQTGTVFYEQYF
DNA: TGTGCCAGCAGACAAACCGGGACAGTGTTCTACGAGCAGTACTTC

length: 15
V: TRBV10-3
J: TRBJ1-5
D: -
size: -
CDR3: CAISETEMSNQPQHF
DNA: TGTGCCATCAGTGAGACAGAAATGAGCAATCAGCCCCAGCATTTT

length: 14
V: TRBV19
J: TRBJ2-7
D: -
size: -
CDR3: CASSLEGGPYEQYF
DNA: TGTGCCAGTAGTCTGGAGGGAGGCCCCTACGAGCAGTACTTC

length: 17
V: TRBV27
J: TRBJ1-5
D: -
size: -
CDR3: CASSSIALYRGNQPQHF
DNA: TGTGCCAGCAGTTCCATCGCCCTATACAGGGGCAATCAGCCCCAGCATTTT

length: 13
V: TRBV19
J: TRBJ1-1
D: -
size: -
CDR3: CASSIRAFTEAFF
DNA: TGTGCCAGTAGTATTAGAGCTTTCACTGAAGCTTTCTTT

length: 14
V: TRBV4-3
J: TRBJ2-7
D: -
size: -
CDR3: CASSQASHPYEQYF
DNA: TGCGCCAGCAGCCAAGCGTCCCACCCCTACGAGCAGTACTTC

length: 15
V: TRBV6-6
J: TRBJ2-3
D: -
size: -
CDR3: CASSPPGRGTDTQYF
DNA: TGTGCCAGCAGTCCCCCGGGCCGGGGCACAGATACGCAGTATTTT

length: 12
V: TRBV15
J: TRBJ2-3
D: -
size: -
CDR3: CATSPRTDTQYF
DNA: TGTGCCACCAGCCCCCGCACAGATACGCAGTATTTT

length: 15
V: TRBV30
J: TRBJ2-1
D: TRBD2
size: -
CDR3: CAWSPSGRGGNEQFF
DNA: TGTGCCTGGAGTCCTAGCGGGCGCGGGGGCAATGAGCAGTTCTTC

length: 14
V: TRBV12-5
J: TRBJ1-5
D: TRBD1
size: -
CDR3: CASGLTGANQPQHF
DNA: TGTGCTAGTGGTTTGACAGGGGCAAATCAGCCCCAGCATTTT

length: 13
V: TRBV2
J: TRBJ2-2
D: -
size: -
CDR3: CASSDLGSGELFF
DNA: TGTGCCAGCAGTGACCTGGGGTCCGGGGAGCTGTTTTTT

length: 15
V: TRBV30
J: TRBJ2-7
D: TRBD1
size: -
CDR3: CAWSSRQRTGNEQYF
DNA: TGTGCCTGGAGTTCCCGTCAGAGGACAGGGAACGAGCAGTACTTC

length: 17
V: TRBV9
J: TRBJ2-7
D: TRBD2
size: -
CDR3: CASSVGLAGGPGNEQYF
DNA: TGTGCCAGCAGCGTCGGACTAGCGGGAGGGCCTGGCAACGAGCAGTACTTC

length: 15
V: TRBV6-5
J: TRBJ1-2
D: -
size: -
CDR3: CASSYSRGLGYGYTF
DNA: TGTGCCAGCAGTTACTCTAGGGGATTGGGATATGGCTACACCTTC

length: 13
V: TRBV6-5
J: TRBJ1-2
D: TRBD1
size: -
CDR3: CASTRTGRHGYTF
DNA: TGTGCCAGTACAAGGACAGGGCGACATGGCTACACCTTC

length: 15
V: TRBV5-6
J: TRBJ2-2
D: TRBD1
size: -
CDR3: CASSPETGGNGELFF
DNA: TGTGCCAGCAGCCCGGAGACAGGGGGGAACGGGGAGCTGTTTTTT

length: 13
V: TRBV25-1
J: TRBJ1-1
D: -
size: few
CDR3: CASSEYGGLKAFF
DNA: TGTGCCAGCAGTGAATACGGGGGACTGAAAGCTTTCTTT

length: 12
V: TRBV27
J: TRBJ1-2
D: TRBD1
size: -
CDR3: CASSTTGQGYTF
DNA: TGTGCCAGCAGTACGACAGGGCAGGGCTACACCTTC

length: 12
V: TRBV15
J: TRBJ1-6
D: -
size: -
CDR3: CATSRANSPLHF
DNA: TGTGCCACCAGCAGAGCGAATTCACCCCTCCACTTT

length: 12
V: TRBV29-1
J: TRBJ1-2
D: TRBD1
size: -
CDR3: CSVEDRGRGYTF
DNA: TGCAGCGTTGAGGACAGGGGTCGTGGCTACACCTTC

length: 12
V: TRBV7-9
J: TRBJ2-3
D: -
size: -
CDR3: CASSFKGDTQYF
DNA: TGTGCCAGCAGCTTTAAGGGGGATACGCAGTATTTT

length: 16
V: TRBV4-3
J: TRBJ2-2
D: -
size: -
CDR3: CASSLQPPVVGGELFF
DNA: TGCGCCAGCAGCCTACAACCTCCAGTAGTAGGCGGGGAGCTGTTTTTT

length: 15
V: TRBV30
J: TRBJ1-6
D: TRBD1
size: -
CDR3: CAWSRGTEDRSPLHF
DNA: TGTGCCTGGAGTAGAGGGACAGAAGACCGTTCACCCCTCCACTTT

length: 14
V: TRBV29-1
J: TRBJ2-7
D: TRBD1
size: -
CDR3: CSVSRTGGTYEQYF
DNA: TGCAGCGTTTCCCGGACAGGGGGCACCTACGAGCAGTACTTC

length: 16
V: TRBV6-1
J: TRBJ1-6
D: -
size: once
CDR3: CASSEEQGAYNSPLHF
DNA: TGTGCCAGCAGTGAAGAACAGGGAGCCTATAATTCACCCCTCCACTTT